One and the same sample provided the 13 T cell receptor beta chains below, sequenced in a study of identical twins. MiXCR, run by TCRdb on the 5' RACE reads, gives a single entry per CDR3 protein. The table has 500,000 to 650,000 distinct CDR3 sequences, approximately 20% seen once. These records were also assigned to another study, of yellow fever vaccine responses in identical twins.

The sample was CD4+ T cells sorted from blood. These receptors came from a woman younger than 30 in good health.

This clonotype was seen a few times. This chain uses TRBV4-2 with TRBJ2-5; a possible D gene is TRBD2 (6 bases). Germline CDR1 is LGHNA and CDR2 is YNFKEQ. The CDR3 consists of 16 residues. V lost 0 bases and J lost 7, with 18 bases in between. CDR3 nucleotide sequence: TGTGCCAGCAGCCAAGATGAAAGGACGGGGGTCGGGACCCAGTACTTC. Translated: CASSQDERTGVGTQYF.

The chain uses TRBV10-3 and TRBJ2-2; TRBD1 agrees at 9 bases. Trimming at V came to 8 bases and at J to 7 bases, leaving 5 bases not matched to a gene. There are 13 residues in the CDR3. Germline V gene sequence: CDR1 ENHRY, CDR2 SYGVKD. The CDR3 is CAIQGQGFGELFF. CDR3 nucleotide sequence: TGTGCCATCCAGGGACAGGGCTTCGGGGAGCTGTTTTTT.

J is TRBJ1-5 and V is TRBV12-3 or TRBV12-4; 8 bases are shared with TRBD1. The CDR3 covers 16 residues. V dropped 4 bases and J dropped 2; count of bases not matched to a gene: 7. CDR3 in amino acids: CASSWTGSRGNQPQHF. CDR3 bases: TGTGCCAGCAGTTGGACAGGGTCAAGAGGCAATCAGCCCCAGCATTTT.

This clonotype was counted a few times. The chain carries TRBV5-1 and TRBJ2-1, with 12 bases that match TRBD1. J gave up 7 bases and V 7 bases, and 12 bases lay outside the gene matches. The germline V gene encodes CDR1 SGHRS and CDR2 YFSETQ. The CDR3 has 16 amino acids. The chain's CDR3 is CASSRTGQGASNEQFF. CDR3 coding DNA: TGCGCCAGCTCACGCACGGGACAGGGGGCTTCGAATGAGCAGTTCTTC. Supplemented by reference TRBV5-1 and TRBJ2-1, the full variable domain reads KAGVTQTPRYLIKTRGQQVTLSCSPISGHRSVSWYQQTPGQGLQFLFEYFSETQRNKGNFPGRFSGRQFSNSRSEMNVSTLELGDSALYLCASSRTGQGASNEQFFGPGTRLTVL.

With regard to this clonotype: The CDR3 carries no conserved terminal phenylalanine or tryptophan, so it likely arises from a read error. The CDR3 protein is CASSGGTALWQYL. CDR3 nucleotides: TGCGCCAGCAGCGGGGGGACTGCTCTCTGGCAGTACCTC. V is TRBV5-1 and J is TRBJ2-7; D possibly corresponds to TRBD2 (6 bases). The germline gives CDR1 SGHRS, CDR2 YFSETQ. The CDR3 has 13 amino acids. V shed 4 bases and J shed 9 bases, with 17 bases lying between them.

The sample holds a few counts of this clonotype. CDR3 bases: TGCGCCAGCAGCCAAGATGGTAGCGGGGGGGCCTTGGATGAGCAGTTCTTC. Its translation: CASSQDGSGGALDEQFF. The chain links TRBV4-1 to TRBJ2-1; 11 bases match TRBD2. The CDR3 has 17 residues. CDR1 MGHRA and CDR2 YSYEKL come from the germline V gene. V gave up 0 bases and J gave up 8 bases; unmatched junction bases: 9.

This rearrangement joins TRBV29-1 to TRBJ2-2; TRBD2 matches at 7 bases. In germline, CDR1 is SQVTM, CDR2 ANQGSEA. This CDR3 contains 14 residues. V lost 4 bases to trimming and J lost 2 bases; unmatched junction nucleotides: 4. CDR3 protein: CSVAPGGNTGELFF. CDR3 coding DNA: TGCAGCGTTGCCCCGGGAGGAAACACCGGGGAGCTGTTTTTT.

The chain recombines TRBV18 with TRBJ2-2, with D perhaps matching TRBD1 (6 bases). The V gene lost 7 bases and the J gene lost 3 bases, with 12 bases spanning the gap. The CDR3 consists of 14 residues. Germline assignment: CDR1 KGHSH and CDR2 LQKENI. CDR3 protein: CASCPGHYTGELFF. CDR3 DNA sequence: TGTGCCAGCTGTCCGGGACACTACACCGGGGAGCTGTTTTTT.

This clonotype was seen only a few times. In DNA form, the CDR3 reads TGTGCCATCAGTAGACAGGGGGTTACTGAAGCTTTCTTT. Encoded protein: CAISRQGVTEAFF. This rearrangement joins TRBV10-3 to TRBJ1-1; 9 bases are shared with TRBD1. Losses at the gene ends were 5 bases for V and 5 bases for J; bases not matched to a gene: 3. The germline gives CDR1 ENHRY, CDR2 SYGVKD. CDR3 size: 13 residues.

The genes are TRBV5-1 and TRBJ2-1; perhaps TRBD2 as D (6 bases). CDR1 is SGHRS and CDR2 is YFSETQ in the germline V gene. Trimming took 4 bases from V and 4 from J, leaving 15 bases between them. This CDR3 region has 15 residues. CDR3 region: CASSQRVTGYNEQFF. The CDR3 DNA follows: TGCGCCAGCAGCCAGCGGGTAACGGGATACAATGAGCAGTTCTTC.

V usage is TRBV20-1 and J usage is TRBJ2-1; 7 bases fit TRBD2. Unmatched junction bases numbered 7, after V lost 1 base and J lost 4 bases. CDR3 length: 15 amino acids. Germline assignment: CDR1 DFQATT and CDR2 SNEGSKA (reference sequence). CDR3 in amino acids: CSARVGGGKYNEQFF. The DNA of the CDR3 is TGCAGTGCTAGAGTTGGGGGGGGAAAGTACAATGAGCAGTTCTTC.

This clonotype was counted between two and nine times. This sequence joins TRBV6-1 and TRBJ2-3; perhaps TRBD2 as D (5 bases). The CDR3 contains 14 residues. CDR1 and CDR2 (germline): MNHNS, SASEGT. The germline V and J ends were trimmed by 0 bases and 6 bases, with 10 bases remaining between them. The CDR3 sequence: CASSEAAGWDTQYF. CDR3 in DNA: TGTGCCAGCAGTGAAGCGGCGGGTTGGGATACGCAGTATTTT.

The chain links TRBV29-1 to TRBJ1-5; D remains ambiguous. The CDR3 runs to 13 residues. CDR1 is SQVTM, CDR2 ANQGSEA, per germline. The V end lost 4 bases, the J end lost 0 bases, and 7 bases lay between the germline ends. CDR3 nucleotides: TGCAGCGTTGCTTCGGGTAGCAATCAGCCCCAGCATTTT. Translation: CSVASGSNQPQHF.